This T cell receptor (beta chain) was identified during a study of cytomegalovirus exposure and HLA in healthy donors. The wider study: A later analysis reported the 120 or so validation repertoires used the same platform as the approximately 650 first-cohort repertoires.

Trimming removed 1 base at V and 7 bases at J, with 15 bases between. Germline V gene sequence: CDR1 SGHRS, CDR2 YFSETQ. The CDR3 consists of 15 residues. With respect to this clone: Its antigen is still unknown.

General observations from the study: Associated with cytomegalovirus, according to the listing, were approximately 160 TCR beta chains.

Produced via immunoSEQ multiplex PCR; TCRdb's table is partial and in-frame only. In the table there are about 160,000 clones, around four fifths of which are singletons. Specimen: PBMCs. V usage is TRBV5-1 and J usage is TRBJ2-1; a weak D match, TRBD2 (6 bases). This TCR came from a man aged 25-40 years in good health and CMV-seropositive. CDR3 sequence reads: CASSLSGQTGNEQFF. CDR3 nucleotides: TGCGCCAGCAGCTTGAGCGGGCAAACCGGTAATGAGCAGTTCTTC.